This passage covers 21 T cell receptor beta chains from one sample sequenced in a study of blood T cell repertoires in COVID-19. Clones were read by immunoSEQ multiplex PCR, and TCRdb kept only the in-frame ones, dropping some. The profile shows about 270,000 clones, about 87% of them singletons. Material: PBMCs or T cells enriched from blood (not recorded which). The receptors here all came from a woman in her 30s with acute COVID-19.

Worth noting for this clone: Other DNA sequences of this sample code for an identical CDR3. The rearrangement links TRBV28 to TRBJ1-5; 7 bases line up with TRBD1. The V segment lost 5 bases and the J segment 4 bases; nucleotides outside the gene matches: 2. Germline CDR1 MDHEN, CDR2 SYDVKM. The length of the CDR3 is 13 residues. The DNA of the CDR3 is TGTGCCAGCAGTCCGACAGGGAATCAGCCCCAGCATTTT. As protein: CASSPTGNQPQHF. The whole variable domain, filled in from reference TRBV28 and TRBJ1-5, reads DVKVTQSSRYLVKRTGEKVFLECVQDMDHENMFWYRQDPGLGLRLIYFSYDVKMKEKGDIPEGYSVSREKKERFSLILESASTNQTSMYLCASSPTGNQPQHFGDGTRLSIL.

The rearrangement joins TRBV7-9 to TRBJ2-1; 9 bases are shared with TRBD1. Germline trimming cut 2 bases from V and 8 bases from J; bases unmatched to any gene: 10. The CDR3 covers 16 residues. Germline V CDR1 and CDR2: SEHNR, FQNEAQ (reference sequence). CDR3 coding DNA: TGTGCCAGCAGCTTACTATCGGGACAGGGTAACTATGAGCAGTTCTTC. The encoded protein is CASSLLSGQGNYEQFF.

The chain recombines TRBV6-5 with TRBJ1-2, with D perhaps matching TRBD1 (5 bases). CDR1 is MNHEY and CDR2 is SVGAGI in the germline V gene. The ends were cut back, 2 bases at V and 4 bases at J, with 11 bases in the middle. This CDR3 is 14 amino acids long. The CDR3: CASSYNRRVYGYTF. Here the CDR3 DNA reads TGTGCCAGCAGTTACAACCGCAGGGTCTATGGCTACACCTTC.

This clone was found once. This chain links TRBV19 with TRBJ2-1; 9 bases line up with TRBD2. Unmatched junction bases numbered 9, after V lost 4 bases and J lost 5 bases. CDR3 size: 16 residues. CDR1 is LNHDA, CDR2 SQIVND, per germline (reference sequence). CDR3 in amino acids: CASSNLGAGGDNEQFF. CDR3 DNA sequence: TGTGCCAGTAGTAATTTGGGAGCGGGAGGTGACAATGAGCAGTTCTTC.

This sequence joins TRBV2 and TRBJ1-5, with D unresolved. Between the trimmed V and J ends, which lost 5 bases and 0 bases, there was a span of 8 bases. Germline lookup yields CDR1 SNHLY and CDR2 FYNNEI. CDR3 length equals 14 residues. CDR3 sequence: CASSPDNSNQPQHF. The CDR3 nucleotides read TGTGCCAGCAGTCCTGACAATAGCAATCAGCCCCAGCATTTT.

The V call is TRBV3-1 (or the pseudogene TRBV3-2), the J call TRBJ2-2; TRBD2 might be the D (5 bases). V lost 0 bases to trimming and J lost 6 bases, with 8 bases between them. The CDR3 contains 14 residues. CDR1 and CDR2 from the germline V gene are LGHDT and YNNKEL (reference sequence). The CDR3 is CASSQDGNAGELFF. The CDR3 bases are TGTGCCAGCAGCCAAGACGGGAATGCCGGGGAGCTGTTTTTT.

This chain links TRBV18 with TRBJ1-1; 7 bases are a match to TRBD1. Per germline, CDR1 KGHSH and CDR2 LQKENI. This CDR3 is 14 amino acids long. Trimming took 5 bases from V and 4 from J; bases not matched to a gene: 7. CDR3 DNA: TGTGCCAGCTCATCCGGACAGGCGGGCACTGAAGCTTTCTTT. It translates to CASSSGQAGTEAFF.

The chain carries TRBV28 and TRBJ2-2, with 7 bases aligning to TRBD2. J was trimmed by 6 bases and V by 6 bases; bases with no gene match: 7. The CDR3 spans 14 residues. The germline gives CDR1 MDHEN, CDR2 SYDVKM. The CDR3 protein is CASSHGTKPGELFF. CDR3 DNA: TGTGCCAGCAGCCACGGGACTAAGCCCGGGGAGCTGTTTTTT.

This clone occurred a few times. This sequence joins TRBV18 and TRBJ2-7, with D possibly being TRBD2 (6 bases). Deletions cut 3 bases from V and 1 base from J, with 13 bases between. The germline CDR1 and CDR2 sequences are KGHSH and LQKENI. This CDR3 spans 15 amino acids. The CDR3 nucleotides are TGTGCCAGCTCACCCGGTCAGGGAGGTTCCTACGAGCAGTACTTC. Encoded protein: CASSPGQGGSYEQYF.

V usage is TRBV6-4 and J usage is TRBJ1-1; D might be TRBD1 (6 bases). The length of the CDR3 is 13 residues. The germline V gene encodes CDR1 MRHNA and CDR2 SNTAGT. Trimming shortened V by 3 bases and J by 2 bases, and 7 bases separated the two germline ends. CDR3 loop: CASSEQGNTEAFF. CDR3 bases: TGTGCCAGCAGTGAACAGGGTAACACTGAAGCTTTCTTT.

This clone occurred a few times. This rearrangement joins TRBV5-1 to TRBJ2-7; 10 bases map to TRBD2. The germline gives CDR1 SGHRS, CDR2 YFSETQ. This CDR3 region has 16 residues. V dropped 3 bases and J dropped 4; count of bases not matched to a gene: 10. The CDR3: CASSSRQREGWYEQYF. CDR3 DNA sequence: TGCGCCAGCAGCTCAAGACAGCGGGAGGGGTGGTACGAGCAGTACTTC.

The CDR3 spells CASSQPSGSYNEQFF. CDR3 bases: TGCGCCAGCAGCCAGCCTAGCGGTTCCTACAATGAGCAGTTCTTC. The J gene is TRBJ2-1, the V gene TRBV4-1; 7 bases agree with TRBD2. With 3 bases clipped from V and 1 base from J, the junction kept 3 bases outside the gene matches. Germline loops: CDR1 MGHRA, CDR2 YSYEKL. The CDR3 is 15 residues long.

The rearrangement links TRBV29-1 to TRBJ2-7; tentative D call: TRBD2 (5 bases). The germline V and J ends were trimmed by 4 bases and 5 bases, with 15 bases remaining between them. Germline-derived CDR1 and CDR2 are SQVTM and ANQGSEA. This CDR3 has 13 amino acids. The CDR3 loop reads CSVGTGSKNEQYF. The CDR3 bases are TGCAGCGTTGGGACGGGGAGTAAGAACGAGCAGTACTTC.

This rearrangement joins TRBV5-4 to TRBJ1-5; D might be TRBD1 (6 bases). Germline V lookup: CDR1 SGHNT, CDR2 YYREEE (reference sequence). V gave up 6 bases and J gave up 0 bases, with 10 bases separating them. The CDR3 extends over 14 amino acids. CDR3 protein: CASKDRDSNQPQHF. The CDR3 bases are TGTGCCAGCAAGGACAGAGATAGCAATCAGCCCCAGCATTTT.

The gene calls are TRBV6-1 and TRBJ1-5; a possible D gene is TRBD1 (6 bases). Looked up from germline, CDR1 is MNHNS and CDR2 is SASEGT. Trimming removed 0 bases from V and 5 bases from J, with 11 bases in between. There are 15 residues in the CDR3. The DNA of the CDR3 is TGTGCCAGCAGTGAAGCGGCAGGGGCACATCAGCCCCAGCATTTT. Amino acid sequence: CASSEAAGAHQPQHF.

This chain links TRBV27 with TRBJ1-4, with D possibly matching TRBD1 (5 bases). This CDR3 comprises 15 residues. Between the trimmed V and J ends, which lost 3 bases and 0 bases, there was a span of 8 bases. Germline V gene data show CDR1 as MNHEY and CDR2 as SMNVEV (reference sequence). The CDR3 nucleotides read TGTGCCAGCAGTTTCAGGGCGGCAACTAATGAAAAACTGTTTTTT. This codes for CASSFRAATNEKLFF. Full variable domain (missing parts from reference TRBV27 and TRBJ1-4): EAQVTQNPRYLITVTGKKLTVTCSQNMNHEYMSWYRQDPGLGLRQIYYSMNVEVTDKGDVPEGYKVSRKEKRNFPLILESPSPNQTSLYFCASSFRAATNEKLFFGSGTQLSVL.

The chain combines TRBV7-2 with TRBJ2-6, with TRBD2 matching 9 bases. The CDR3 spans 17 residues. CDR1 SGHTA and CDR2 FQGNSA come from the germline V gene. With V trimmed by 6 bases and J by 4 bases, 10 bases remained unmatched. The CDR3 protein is CASSRTSARGGANVLTF. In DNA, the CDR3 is TGTGCCAGCAGTCGGACTAGCGCACGGGGAGGGGCCAACGTCCTGACTTTC.

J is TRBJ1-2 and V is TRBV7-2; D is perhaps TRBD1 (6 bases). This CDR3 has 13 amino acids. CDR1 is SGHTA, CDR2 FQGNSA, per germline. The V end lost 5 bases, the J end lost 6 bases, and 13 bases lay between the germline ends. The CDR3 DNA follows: TGTGCCAGCAGCGGGACACAGGGCGATGGCTACACCTTC. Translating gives CASSGTQGDGYTF.

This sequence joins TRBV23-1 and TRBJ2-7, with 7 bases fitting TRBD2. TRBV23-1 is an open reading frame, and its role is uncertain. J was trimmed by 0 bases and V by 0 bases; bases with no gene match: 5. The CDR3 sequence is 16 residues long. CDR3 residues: CASSQSRREFSYEQYF. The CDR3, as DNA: TGCGCCAGCAGTCAATCTAGGCGGGAGTTCTCCTACGAGCAGTACTTC.

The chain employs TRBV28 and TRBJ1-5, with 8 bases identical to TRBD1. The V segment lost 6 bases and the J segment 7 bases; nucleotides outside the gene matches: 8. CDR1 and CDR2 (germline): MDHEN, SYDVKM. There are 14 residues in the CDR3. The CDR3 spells CASRQSTGGQPQHF. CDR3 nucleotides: TGTGCCAGCAGGCAAAGTACAGGGGGACAGCCCCAGCATTTT.

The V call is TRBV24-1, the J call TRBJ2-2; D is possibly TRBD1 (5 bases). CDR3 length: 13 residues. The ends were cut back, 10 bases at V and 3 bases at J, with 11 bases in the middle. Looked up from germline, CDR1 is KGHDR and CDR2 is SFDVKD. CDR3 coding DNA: TGTGCCACAACCCCCAGGGACACCGGGGAGCTGTTTTTT. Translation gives CATTPRDTGELFF.